This T cell receptor (beta chain) was sequenced for a study of shared clonotypes between healthy human individuals. Overall study: Donors consisted of two women and three men between 18 and 49. CD4 naive and CD4 memory each took three plates per donor, while CD8 naive took two and CD8 memory one.

The CDR3 runs to 15 residues. Unmatched junction bases numbered 8, after V lost 5 bases and J lost 7 bases. Germline loops: CDR1 SEHNR, CDR2 FQNEAQ (reference sequence). CD45RO-negative, CCR7-selected cells formed the naive CD8 fraction, which excluded terminally differentiated effector memory CD45RA+ cells. Each of the donors was a healthy adult who was HIV-negative and had not had a recent acute infection or vaccination. Each sample came from a Caucasian adult donor living in Nashville, Tennessee. Measured with immunoSEQ multiplex PCR; TCRdb has only the in-frame clones, and not every one. The data contain some 2.1 million clones, about 95% of them seen just once; the ten biggest clones take up roughly 1%. This clone was detected only once.

This rearrangement joins TRBV7-9 to TRBJ2-1; 10 bases are a match to TRBD2. The specimen sequenced was naive CD8+ T cells sorted from blood. This receptor was taken from a man in his late teens or twenties in good health. The CDR3 sequence: CASSPIAGGRNEQFF. CDR3 DNA sequence: TGTGCCAGCAGCCCCATAGCGGGAGGCCGTAATGAGCAGTTCTTC.